This passage covers 10 T cell receptor beta chains from one sample sequenced in a study of T cells in tumors after PD-1 blockade. The method was immunoSEQ multiplex PCR; TCRdb's version includes in-frame clones alone and lacks a portion of them. Among around 45,000 clones listed, approximately 79% were seen once. Source: PBMCs, taken before anti-PD-1 therapy. These receptors were obtained from a human donor with advanced basal cell or squamous cell carcinoma (not recorded which).

Relative to its sample, this clone is medium-sized. The chain recombines TRBV3-1 (or the pseudogene TRBV3-2) with TRBJ2-2; tentative D call: TRBD2 (7 bases). V was cut by 2 bases and J by 0 bases, with 10 bases left in between. The CDR3 loop spans 16 amino acids. CDR1 is LGHDT and CDR2 is YNNKEL in the germline V gene (reference sequence). The DNA for the CDR3 is TGTGCCAGCAGCCAATTGGGGGGGCCGAACACCGGGGAGCTGTTTTTT. It specifies CASSQLGGPNTGELFF.

The chain links TRBV27 to TRBJ1-2; no reliable D call. V dropped 1 base and J dropped 7 bases, with 16 bases sitting between them. The V gene's germline CDR1 is MNHEY and CDR2 SMNVEV (reference sequence). This CDR3 has 15 amino acids. The CDR3 sequence: CASSLFSGTEVGYTF. The CDR3, as DNA: TGTGCCAGCAGTTTATTTTCGGGCACCGAGGTTGGCTACACCTTC.

This sequence joins TRBV5-1 and TRBJ2-5; 7 bases map to TRBD2. Germline CDR1 reads SGHRS; CDR2 reads YFSETQ. Trimming removed 6 bases from V and 1 base from J; junction bases left unmatched: 12. The CDR3 sequence is 16 residues long. The CDR3 DNA sequence: TGCGCCAGCAAACGTAGGGCTAGCGGCCTCCAAGAGACCCAGTACTTC. Translation: CASKRRASGLQETQYF.

This clone was seen only a few times. The J gene is TRBJ2-6, the V gene TRBV5-4, with a tentative D call TRBD1 (6 bases). V lost 3 bases, J lost 1 base, and 8 bases lay in between. This CDR3 has 15 residues. The germline V gene has CDR1 SGHNT and CDR2 YYREEE (reference sequence). CDR3: CASSSRGSGANVLTF. The DNA for the CDR3 is TGTGCCAGCAGCTCCAGGGGTTCTGGGGCCAACGTCCTGACTTTC.

This chain links TRBV19 with TRBJ1-5; no reliable D call. This CDR3 has 13 amino acids. V dropped 3 bases and J dropped 6 bases, with 9 bases sitting between them. The germline CDR1 and CDR2 sequences are LNHDA and SQIVND (reference sequence). DNA of the CDR3: TGTGCCAGTAGTATTGTGACACGTCAGCCCCAGCATTTT. This codes for CASSIVTRQPQHF.

This clone was detected a few times. The V gene is TRBV2, the J gene TRBJ2-2, with TRBD2 matching over 11 bases. CDR3 size: 15 residues. Germline V CDR1 and CDR2: SNHLY, FYNNEI. After removal of 6 bases from V and 7 bases from J, the junction contained 7 bases not matched to a gene. Here the CDR3 reads CASSQGLAVGGELFF. The CDR3 DNA is TGTGCCAGCAGCCAGGGACTAGCGGTTGGCGGGGAGCTGTTTTTT.

This chain joins TRBV6-5 and TRBJ1-5, with 8 nucleotides matching TRBD1. CDR3 size: 14 residues. The V gene's germline CDR1 is MNHEY and CDR2 SVGAGI. The V segment lost 6 bases and the J segment 0 bases; nucleotides outside the gene matches: 1. This CDR3 reads CASSGQGSNQPQHF. CDR3 coding DNA: TGTGCCAGCAGCGGACAGGGTAGCAATCAGCCCCAGCATTTT.

This chain uses TRBV5-1 with TRBJ2-1; 10 nucleotides agree with TRBD1. Germline V gives CDR1 SGHRS, CDR2 YFSETQ. The J segment lost 1 base and the V segment lost 10 bases, leaving 5 bases of the junction unmatched. This CDR3 is 14 amino acids long. The CDR3 here is CASGGQGSYNEQFF. In DNA, the CDR3 is TGCGCCTCTGGGGGACAGGGGTCCTACAATGAGCAGTTCTTC.

Comment on this clone: Since a much larger clone is just one base distant, this may be a read error. The same CDR3 can be traced to other DNA sequences in this sample. The chain links TRBV28 to TRBJ1-2; the D gene is possibly TRBD1 (5 bases). CDR1 and CDR2 (germline): MDHEN, SYDVKM. Deletions cut 9 bases from V and 6 bases from J, with 17 bases between. The CDR3 loop spans 13 amino acids. This CDR3 reads CASSFSRRDGYTF. For the CDR3, the DNA is TGTGCCAGTAGCTTCTCTCGCAGGGATGGCTACACCTTC.

The chain is built from TRBV9 and TRBJ2-7; D may be TRBD2 (6 bases). Germline CDR1 and CDR2: SGDLS and YYNGEE. CDR3 length: 15 residues. The V gene lost 4 bases and the J gene lost 5 bases, with 19 bases spanning the gap. CDR3 region: CASSSHSGSWDEQYF. The DNA of the CDR3 is TGTGCCAGCAGCTCACACTCCGGGAGTTGGGACGAGCAGTACTTC.